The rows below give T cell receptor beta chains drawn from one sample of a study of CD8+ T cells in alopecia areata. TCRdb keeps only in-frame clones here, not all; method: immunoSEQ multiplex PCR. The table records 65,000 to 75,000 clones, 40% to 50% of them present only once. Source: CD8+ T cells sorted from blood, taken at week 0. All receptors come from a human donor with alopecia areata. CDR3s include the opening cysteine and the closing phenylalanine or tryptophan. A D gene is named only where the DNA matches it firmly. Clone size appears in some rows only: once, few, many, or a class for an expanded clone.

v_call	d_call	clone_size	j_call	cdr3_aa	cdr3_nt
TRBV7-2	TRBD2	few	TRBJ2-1	CASSLGLAGLRDEQFF	TGTGCCAGCAGCTTAGGGCTAGCGGGATTGCGGGATGAGCAGTTCTTC
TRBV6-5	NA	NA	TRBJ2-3	CASSAPGDTQYF	TGTGCCAGCAGTGCACCGGGGGATACGCAGTATTTT
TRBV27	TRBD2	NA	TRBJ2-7	CASSLTGGFGEQYF	TGTGCCAGCAGTTTAACGGGAGGGTTTGGGGAGCAGTACTTC
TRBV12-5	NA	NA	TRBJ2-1	CASQGPRYNEQFF	TGTGCTAGTCAGGGGCCGCGGTACAATGAGCAGTTCTTC
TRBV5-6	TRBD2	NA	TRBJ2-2	CASSLGGTRQVGELFF	TGTGCCAGCAGCTTGGGCGGGACTAGGCAAGTCGGGGAGCTGTTTTTT
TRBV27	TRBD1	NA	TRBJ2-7	CASSLLTDRGYEQYF	TGTGCCAGCAGTTTATTAACGGACAGGGGGTACGAGCAGTACTTC
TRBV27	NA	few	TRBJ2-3	CASSFRGGDTQYF	TGTGCCAGCAGTTTTAGGGGTGGGGATACGCAGTATTTT
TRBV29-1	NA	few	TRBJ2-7	CSVDLGTLRGEQYF	TGCAGCGTTGACCTCGGGACCCTAAGGGGCGAGCAGTACTTC
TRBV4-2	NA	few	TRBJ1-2	CASSQERGALAGSYTF	TGTGCCAGCAGCCAAGAGCGCGGGGCCCTGGCCGGTTCCTACACCTTC
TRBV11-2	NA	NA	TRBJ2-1	CASSSDGYNEQFF	TGTGCCAGCAGCTCGGACGGTTACAATGAGCAGTTCTTC
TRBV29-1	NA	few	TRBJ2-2	CSVVPGRTLTGELFF	TGCAGCGTTGTACCCGGCAGGACCCTCACCGGGGAGCTGTTTTTT
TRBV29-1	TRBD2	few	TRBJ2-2	CSVTLAGGPHGELFF	TGCAGCGTAACACTAGCGGGAGGGCCCCACGGGGAGCTGTTTTTT
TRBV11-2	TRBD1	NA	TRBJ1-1	CASSQGGFQGDAFF	TGTGCCAGCAGCCAAGGTGGATTCCAGGGGGATGCTTTCTTT
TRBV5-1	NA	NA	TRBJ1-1	CASSLRKGAVNTEAFF	TGCGCCAGCAGCTTGAGGAAGGGAGCAGTGAACACTGAAGCTTTCTTT
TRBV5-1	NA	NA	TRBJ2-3	CASSPRGAGQYF	TGCGCCAGCAGTCCCAGGGGCGCGGGGCAGTATTTT
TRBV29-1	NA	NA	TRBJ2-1	CSVEERVNEQFF	TGCAGCGTTGAAGAGAGGGTCAATGAGCAGTTCTTC
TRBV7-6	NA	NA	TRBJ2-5	CASSQGGAGETQYF	TGTGCCAGCAGCCAAGGTGGTGCTGGTGAGACCCAGTACTTC
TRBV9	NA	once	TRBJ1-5	CASSVDDWGNQPQHF	TGTGCCAGCAGCGTCGATGACTGGGGAAATCAGCCCCAGCATTTT
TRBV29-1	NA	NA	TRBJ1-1	CSVPQGDTEAFF	TGCAGCGTCCCTCAAGGGGACACTGAAGCTTTCTTT
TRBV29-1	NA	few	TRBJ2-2	CSVRVGELFF	TGCAGCGTCCGGGTGGGGGAGCTGTTTTTT
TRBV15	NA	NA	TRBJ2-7	CATSRGGTSSGEQYF	TGTGCCACCAGCCGGGGAGGGACATCCTCTGGCGAGCAGTACTTC
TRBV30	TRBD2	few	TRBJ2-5	CAWRAGTRWGETQYF	TGTGCCTGGAGAGCAGGGACTAGATGGGGAGAGACCCAGTACTTC
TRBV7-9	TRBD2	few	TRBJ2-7	CASSLTSAEQYF	TGTGCCAGCAGCTTAACTAGCGCCGAGCAGTACTTC
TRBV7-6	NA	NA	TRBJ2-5	CASSFRPRQETQYF	TGTGCCAGCAGCTTCCGTCCCCGGCAAGAGACCCAGTACTTC
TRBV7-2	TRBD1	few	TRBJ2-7	CASSFPGQGHEQYF	TGTGCCAGCAGCTTCCCGGGACAGGGTCACGAGCAGTACTTC
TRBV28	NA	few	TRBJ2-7	CASSQPGAYEQYF	TGTGCCAGCAGTCAGCCAGGGGCATACGAGCAGTACTTC
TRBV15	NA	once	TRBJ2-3	CATSRVSWGSDTQYF	TGTGCCACCAGCAGGGTGTCGTGGGGATCAGATACGCAGTATTTT
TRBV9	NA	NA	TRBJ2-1	CASSVGKSKVF	TGTGCCAGCAGCGTAGGGAAATCAAAGGTCTTC
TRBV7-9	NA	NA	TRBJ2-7	CASSSRLAYEQYF	TGTGCCAGCAGCTCTCGGCTGGCCTACGAGCAGTACTTC
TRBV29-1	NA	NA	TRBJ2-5	CSVVTAQETQYF	TGCAGCGTTGTCACAGCCCAAGAGACCCAGTACTTC
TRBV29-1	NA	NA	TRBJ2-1	CSVDPSSYNEQFF	TGCAGCGTTGACCCGAGCTCCTACAATGAGCAGTTCTTC
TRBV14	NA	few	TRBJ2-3	CASSPPYSDTQYF	TGTGCCAGCAGTCCCCCCTACTCAGATACGCAGTATTTT
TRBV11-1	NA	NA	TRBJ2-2	CASDRRGTGELFF	TGTGCCAGCGACCGCCGGGGCACCGGGGAGCTGTTTTTT
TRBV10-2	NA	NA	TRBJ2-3	CASSEGRQYF	TGCGCCAGCAGTGAGGGCAGGCAGTATTTT
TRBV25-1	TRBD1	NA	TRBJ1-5	CASSGQGGPEPQHF	TGTGCCAGCAGTGGCCAGGGGGGACCTGAGCCCCAGCATTTT
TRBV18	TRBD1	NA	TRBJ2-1	CASSPGQGYNEQFF	TGTGCCAGCTCACCCGGACAGGGGTACAATGAGCAGTTCTTC
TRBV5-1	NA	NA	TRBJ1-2	CASSPVGQNYGYTF	TGCGCCAGCAGCCCGGTGGGACAAAACTATGGCTACACCTTC
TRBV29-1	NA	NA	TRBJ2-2	CSVSGANTGELFF	TGCAGCGTTTCCGGGGCGAACACCGGGGAGCTGTTTTTT
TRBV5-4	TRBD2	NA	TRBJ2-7	CASSWGGKLYEQYF	TGTGCCAGCAGCTGGGGGGGGAAACTCTACGAGCAGTACTTC
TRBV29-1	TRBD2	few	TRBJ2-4	CSVITRDYLAKNIQYF	TGCAGCGTTATAACCCGGGACTACTTAGCCAAAAACATTCAGTACTTC
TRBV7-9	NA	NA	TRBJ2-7	CASSPTGFSYEQYF	TGTGCCAGCAGCCCGACTGGGTTTTCGTACGAGCAGTACTTC
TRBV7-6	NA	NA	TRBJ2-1	CASSLAGIYNEQFF	TGTGCCAGCAGCTTAGCGGGTATCTACAATGAGCAGTTCTTC
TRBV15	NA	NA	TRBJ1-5	CATRAEPGNQPQHF	TGTGCCACCAGGGCCGAACCAGGCAATCAGCCCCAGCATTTT
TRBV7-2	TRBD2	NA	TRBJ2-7	CASSSKPGLVYF	TGTGCCAGCAGCTCAAAGCCCGGACTAGTGTACTTC
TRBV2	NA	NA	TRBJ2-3	CASPKTDRSSIPDTQYF	TGTGCCAGCCCAAAAACAGACAGGTCATCGATCCCAGATACGCAGTATTTT
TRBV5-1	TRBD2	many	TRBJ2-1	CASSLTSGEQFF	TGCGCCAGCAGCCTGACTAGCGGTGAGCAGTTCTTC
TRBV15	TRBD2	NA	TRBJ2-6	CATRLGTSPSSGANVLTF	TGTGCCACCAGACTAGGGACTAGTCCCAGCTCTGGGGCCAACGTCCTGACTTTC
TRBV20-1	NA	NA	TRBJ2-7	CSARVAEQYF	TGCAGTGCTAGGGTAGCCGAGCAGTACTTC
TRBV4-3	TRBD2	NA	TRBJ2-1	CASSQETGGRAESEQFF	TGCGCCAGCAGCCAAGAGACGGGTGGGAGGGCCGAAAGTGAGCAGTTCTTC
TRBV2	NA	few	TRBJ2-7	CASRRGYEQYF	TGTGCCAGCCGTCGGGGCTACGAGCAGTACTTC
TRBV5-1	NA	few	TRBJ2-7	CASSLGRGEQYF	TGCGCCAGCAGCTTGGGGAGGGGCGAGCAGTACTTC
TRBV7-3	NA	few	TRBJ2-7	CASTESQGGTYEQYF	TGTGCCAGCACCGAATCACAGGGGGGGACCTACGAGCAGTACTTC
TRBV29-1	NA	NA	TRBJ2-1	CSVAFGTANEQFF	TGCAGCGTTGCTTTTGGGACCGCCAATGAGCAGTTCTTC
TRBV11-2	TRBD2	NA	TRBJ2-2	CASSTRTSSGELFF	TGTGCCAGCAGCACGAGGACTAGCTCCGGGGAGCTGTTTTTT
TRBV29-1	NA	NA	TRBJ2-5	CRRPLSYQETQYF	TGCAGGCGACCCCTGTCGTACCAAGAGACCCAGTACTTC
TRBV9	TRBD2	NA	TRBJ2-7	CASSGGLAGSGDEQYF	TGTGCCAGCAGCGGGGGACTAGCGGGTTCCGGGGACGAGCAGTACTTC
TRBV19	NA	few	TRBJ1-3	CASSIDGTSGNTIYF	TGTGCCAGTAGTATTGACGGAACCTCTGGAAACACCATATATTTT
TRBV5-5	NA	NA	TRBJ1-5	CASSDSRNQPQHF	TGTGCCAGCAGTGACAGTCGCAATCAGCCCCAGCATTTT
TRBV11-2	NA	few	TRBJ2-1	CASSLGEVYEQFF	TGTGCCAGCAGCCTCGGAGAGGTCTATGAGCAGTTCTTC